The 30 T cell receptor beta chains in this list originate from one sample, sequenced in a study of blood T cell repertoires in COVID-19. Produced via immunoSEQ multiplex PCR; TCRdb's table is partial and in-frame only. The repertoire holds about 120,000 clones, roughly 76% seen once, with roughly 10% in the top ten. What was sequenced was peripheral blood. All receptors derive from a human donor in a cohort sampled during active COVID-19.

This clone was seen only once. This chain joins TRBV6-6 and TRBJ2-2; TRBD1 aligns across 9 bases. The germline V gene encodes CDR1 MNHNY and CDR2 SVGAGI (reference sequence). Trimming cost V 1 base and J 5 bases; bases outside gene matches: 5. This CDR3 is 16 amino acids long. The CDR3 loop is CASSYWGTGFTGELFF. DNA of the CDR3: TGTGCCAGCAGTTACTGGGGGACAGGGTTTACCGGGGAGCTGTTTTTT.

The chain combines TRBV6-5 with TRBJ1-3; tentative D call: TRBD1 (5 bases). The germline gives CDR1 MNHEY, CDR2 SVGAGI. This CDR3 is 14 amino acids long. V shed 2 bases and J shed 1 base, with 6 bases lying between them. Here the CDR3 DNA reads TGTGCCAGCAGTTACGACAGTTCTGGAAACACCATATATTTT. Its protein product is CASSYDSSGNTIYF.

This chain joins TRBV5-4 and TRBJ1-3, with a tentative D call TRBD1 (5 bases). Germline V gene lookup returns CDR1 SGHNT and CDR2 YYREEE (reference sequence). Trimming pared 0 bases from V and 3 bases from J, leaving 7 bases between. This CDR3 has 14 residues. CDR3 in DNA: TGTGCCAGCAGCTTGGACAGGAGTGGAAACACCATATATTTT. The encoded protein is CASSLDRSGNTIYF.

This chain joins TRBV28 and TRBJ1-2; D perhaps matches TRBD1 (6 bases). Germline values: CDR1 MDHEN, CDR2 SYDVKM. This CDR3 has 14 amino acids. V lost 4 bases, J lost 8 bases, and 17 bases lay in between. CDR3 coding DNA: TGTGCCAGCAGTTCCGCCGGGGGGCAGGCCGGCTACACCTTC. Residues: CASSSAGGQAGYTF.

J is TRBJ2-7 and V is TRBV5-1, with TRBD1 identical over 7 bases. The CDR3 is 13 residues long. V shed 4 bases and J 6 bases; nucleotides not matched to a gene: 7. Germline assignment: CDR1 SGHRS and CDR2 YFSETQ. This CDR3 reads CASSTTDRLEQYF. CDR3 DNA: TGCGCCAGCAGCACGACGGACAGGCTCGAGCAGTACTTC.

The J gene is TRBJ2-5, the V gene TRBV28; 9 bases line up with TRBD1. Per germline, CDR1 MDHEN and CDR2 SYDVKM. With V trimmed by 6 bases and J by 8 bases, 4 bases remained unmatched. The CDR3 spans 12 residues. This chain's CDR3 is CASRQTGGTQYF. As DNA, the CDR3 is TGTGCCAGCAGACAGACAGGGGGAACCCAGTACTTC. The entire variable domain, with the rest obtained from reference TRBV28 and TRBJ2-5, is as follows: DVKVTQSSRYLVKRTGEKVFLECVQDMDHENMFWYRQDPGLGLRLIYFSYDVKMKEKGDIPEGYSVSREKKERFSLILESASTNQTSMYLCASRQTGGTQYFGPGTRLLVL.

The V and J genes are TRBV7-6 and TRBJ1-2, with 7 bases identical to TRBD1. From germline, CDR1 is SGHVS and CDR2 FNYEAQ. Unmatched junction bases numbered 6, after V lost 3 bases and J lost 2 bases. The CDR3 has 15 amino acids. The CDR3 reads CASSLEGAKNYGYTF. CDR3 nucleotide sequence: TGTGCCAGCAGCTTGGAGGGGGCGAAAAACTATGGCTACACCTTC.

This rearrangement joins TRBV4-2 to TRBJ1-5; 9 bases map to TRBD1. J gave up 4 bases and V 0 bases, and 10 bases lay outside the gene matches. The CDR3 totals 18 residues. From germline, CDR1 is LGHNA and CDR2 YNFKEQ. CDR3 nucleotides: TGTGCCAGCAGCCAAGACGGCACAGGGGGCCAGTTTAATCAGCCCCAGCATTTT. It yields the protein CASSQDGTGGQFNQPQHF.

CDR3 coding DNA: TGTGCCAGTAGCCTCGCGGGGTCGATGCTCCAAGAGACCCAGTACTTC. This translates into CASSLAGSMLQETQYF. The rearrangement joins TRBV19 to TRBJ2-5; TRBD2 might be the D (6 bases). Per the germline V gene, CDR1 is LNHDA and CDR2 is SQIVND (reference sequence). The germline V and J ends were trimmed by 6 bases and 1 base, with 18 bases remaining between them. The CDR3 runs 16 residues.

The chain joins TRBV30 to TRBJ2-3; 11 bases are a match to TRBD2. Per the germline V gene, CDR1 is GTSNPN and CDR2 is SVGIG (reference sequence). The CDR3 sequence is 17 residues long. V shed 3 bases and J 0 bases; nucleotides not matched to a gene: 8. DNA of the CDR3: TGTGCCTGGAGCAAGGTAGCGGGGGGGCAGAGCACAGATACGCAGTATTTT. This codes for CAWSKVAGGQSTDTQYF. The full variable domain, completed using reference TRBV30 and TRBJ2-3, is SQTIHQWPATLVQPVGSPLSLECTVEGTSNPNLYWYRQAAGRGLQLLFYSVGIGQISSEVPQNLSASRPQDRQFILSSKKLLLSDSGFYLCAWSKVAGGQSTDTQYFGPGTRLTVL.

V and J are TRBV7-6 and TRBJ2-2; a weak D match, TRBD1 (6 bases). Deletions cut 5 bases from V and 2 bases from J, with 9 bases between. Germline V CDR1 and CDR2: SGHVS, FNYEAQ. The length of the CDR3 is 14 residues. For the CDR3, the DNA is TGTGCCAGCAGCCCGGGACAAAACACCGGGGAGCTGTTTTTT. Protein product: CASSPGQNTGELFF.

The V gene is TRBV7-2, the J gene TRBJ2-1; TRBD2 matches at 12 bases. Germline values: CDR1 SGHTA, CDR2 FQGNSA. The CDR3 spans 14 residues. The V gene end was trimmed by 4 bases and the J gene end by 8 bases; junction bases not matched to a gene: 3. CDR3 coding DNA: TGTGCCAGCAGCTCAAGACTAGCGGGAGATGAGCAGTTCTTC. Amino acids: CASSSRLAGDEQFF.

The gene calls are TRBV30 and TRBJ2-5, with D hard to call. Per the germline V gene, CDR1 is GTSNPN and CDR2 is SVGIG (reference sequence). This CDR3 is built from 12 residues. The ends were cut back, 4 bases at V and 5 bases at J, with 11 bases in the middle. As DNA, the CDR3 is TGTGCCTGGATGGTTACTTGGGAGACCCAGTACTTC. Residues: CAWMVTWETQYF.

This rearrangement joins TRBV11-2 to TRBJ2-2, with 8 bases identical to TRBD2. The germline V gene has CDR1 SGHAT and CDR2 FQNNGV. Trimming removed 5 bases from V and 5 bases from J; junction bases left unmatched: 7. CDR3 length equals 15 residues. CDR3 in DNA: TGTGCCAGCAGCCCGGGGGGGAGACAGACCGGGGAGCTGTTTTTT. Encoded protein: CASSPGGRQTGELFF. Filled out from reference TRBV11-2 and TRBJ2-2, the complete variable domain reads EAGVAQSPRYKIIEKRQSVAFWCNPISGHATLYWYQQILGQGPKLLIQFQNNGVVDDSQLPKDRFSAERLKGVDSTLKIQPAKLEDSAVYLCASSPGGRQTGELFFGEGSRLTVL.

This sequence joins TRBV19 and TRBJ1-4; no reliable D call. CDR1 and CDR2 from the germline V gene are LNHDA and SQIVND (reference sequence). V lost 3 bases to trimming and J lost 3 bases, with 11 bases between them. This CDR3 comprises 15 residues. The CDR3 sequence: CASSIGGYPNEKLFF. CDR3 coding DNA: TGTGCCAGTAGTATCGGAGGGTACCCTAATGAAAAACTGTTTTTT. The variable domain in full, completed from reference TRBV19 and TRBJ1-4, reads DGGITQSPKYLFRKEGQNVTLSCEQNLNHDAMYWYRQDPGQGLRLIYYSQIVNDFQKGDIAEGYSVSREKKESFPLTVTSAQKNPTAFYLCASSIGGYPNEKLFFGSGTQLSVL.

The V call is TRBV6-1, the J call TRBJ1-1; no firm D call. Trimming left V 3 bases short and J 2 bases short, with 7 bases between. The CDR3 extends over 13 amino acids. Germline V CDR1 and CDR2: MNHNS, SASEGT. CDR3 region: CASSDRINTEAFF. The CDR3 nucleotides are TGTGCCAGCAGTGACAGAATCAACACTGAAGCTTTCTTT.

The chain employs TRBV5-4 and TRBJ2-3; 12 bases map to TRBD2. The CDR3 totals 17 residues. Germline V CDR1 and CDR2: SGHNT, YYREEE (reference sequence). Germline trimming cut 0 bases from V and 5 bases from J; bases unmatched to any gene: 7. This chain's CDR3 is CASSLAIKTSGGDTQYF. Here the CDR3 DNA reads TGTGCCAGCAGCTTGGCTATAAAGACTAGCGGGGGAGATACGCAGTATTTT.

The chain couples TRBV4-1 to TRBJ2-3; perhaps TRBD1 as D (6 bases). The CDR3 loop spans 15 amino acids. Germline V gene lookup returns CDR1 MGHRA and CDR2 YSYEKL. V shed 4 bases and J shed 5 bases, with 16 bases lying between them. Here the CDR3 reads CASSRSPGVIDTQYF. The CDR3, as DNA: TGCGCCAGCAGCCGCTCCCCAGGGGTTATAGATACGCAGTATTTT.

The CDR3 DNA follows: TGTGCCAGCAGTTCCCATGGACAGGGAAAAGGGGAGCTGTTTTTT. It translates to CASSSHGQGKGELFF. The V and J genes are TRBV6-2 or TRBV6-3 and TRBJ2-2; 8 nucleotides line up with TRBD1. Germline-derived CDR1 and CDR2 are MNHEY and SVGEGT. With 4 bases clipped from V and 8 bases from J, the junction kept 9 bases outside the gene matches. The CDR3 spans 15 residues.

The J gene is TRBJ1-2, the V gene TRBV6-5; D unclear. The V gene's germline CDR1 is MNHEY and CDR2 SVGAGI. V gave up 4 bases and J gave up 0 bases, with 3 bases separating them. The CDR3 spans 12 residues. CDR3 sequence reads: CASSLANYGYTF. The DNA of the CDR3 is TGTGCCAGCAGTTTAGCTAACTATGGCTACACCTTC.

The V call is TRBV23-1, the J call TRBJ1-5; D not resolved. TRBV23-1 is sorted into the ORF group, with uncertain function. Trimming pared 0 bases from V and 0 bases from J, leaving 6 bases between. CDR3 length equals 15 residues. CDR3 residues: CASSQSRNSNQPQHF. The CDR3, as DNA: TGCGCCAGCAGTCAATCGCGAAATAGCAATCAGCCCCAGCATTTT.

The chain recombines TRBV9 with TRBJ1-4; D perhaps matches TRBD1 (6 bases). CDR1 and CDR2 from the germline V gene are SGDLS and YYNGEE. V was pared by 0 bases and J by 4 bases, with 10 bases between. This CDR3 region has 15 residues. DNA of the CDR3: TGTGCCAGCAGCGTAGTTACAGGGAATAATGAAAAACTGTTTTTT. Encoded protein: CASSVVTGNNEKLFF.

Comments on this clone: Compared with germline, one end of the junction differs, possibly owing to a read error. This chain uses TRBV4-1 with TRBJ1-2; D might be TRBD1 (6 bases). Germline values: CDR1 MGHRA, CDR2 YSYEKL. This CDR3 is 14 amino acids long. The CDR3 bases are TGCGCCAGCAGCGCTCCCACCGCAGGGGTTGAACTTCACTTC. Residues: CASSAPTAGVELHF.

The chain links TRBV7-6 to TRBJ2-1; TRBD2 matches 10 bases. V lost 0 bases to trimming and J lost 4 bases; unmatched junction nucleotides: 6. Per the germline V gene, CDR1 is SGHVS and CDR2 is FNYEAQ. CDR3 length: 17 amino acids. The CDR3 region is CASSLAGLAGAYNEQFF. For the CDR3, the DNA is TGTGCCAGCAGCTTAGCGGGGCTAGCGGGAGCTTACAATGAGCAGTTCTTC.

Of note for this clone: A junction end diverges from the germline sequence, so it may reflect a read error. The rearrangement joins TRBV2 to TRBJ2-7; the D is unclear. Germline CDR1 SNHLY, CDR2 FYNNEI. This CDR3 is built from 11 residues. The CDR3 coding sequence is TGTGCCAGCAGTTTGAACGAGACTCCGAACTTC. Translating it yields CASSLNETPNF.

The chain carries TRBV7-8 and TRBJ2-7, with 7 nucleotides matching TRBD2. The CDR3 runs to 15 residues. Germline V gene lookup returns CDR1 SGHVS and CDR2 FQNEAQ. The V segment lost 5 bases and the J segment 1 base; nucleotides outside the gene matches: 8. CDR3 sequence reads: CASSTSGTKSYEQYF. The CDR3 nucleotides are TGTGCCAGCAGCACATCCGGGACTAAATCCTACGAGCAGTACTTC. Full variable domain (outside the CDR3, taken from reference TRBV7-8 and TRBJ2-7): GAGVSQSPRYKVAKRGQDVALRCDPISGHVSLFWYQQALGQGPEFLTYFQNEAQLDKSGLPSDRFFAERPEGSVSTLKIQRTQQEDSAVYLCASSTSGTKSYEQYFGPGTRLTVT.

The chain employs TRBV19 and TRBJ1-3; TRBD1 agrees at 7 bases. V gave up 9 bases and J gave up 0 bases; unmatched junction bases: 8. Germline CDR1 and CDR2: LNHDA and SQIVND (reference sequence). There are 15 residues in the CDR3. The CDR3 DNA reads as TGTGCCAGCCGAACAGGGGACCGCTCTGGAAACACCATATATTTT. Translating gives CASRTGDRSGNTIYF.

Written as DNA, the CDR3 is TGTGCCAGCAGTATTGACAGGGGGAGTCTGAACTATAATTCACCCCTCCACTTT. Translation: CASSIDRGSLNYNSPLHF. The V gene is TRBV7-9, the J gene TRBJ1-6, with 9 bases fitting TRBD1. With 6 bases clipped from V and 3 bases from J, the junction kept 12 bases outside the gene matches. Germline V gene sequence: CDR1 SEHNR, CDR2 FQNEAQ (reference sequence). The CDR3 is 18 residues long. The full variable domain, its missing parts supplied by reference TRBV7-9 and TRBJ1-6, is DTGVSQNPRHKITKRGQNVTFRCDPISEHNRLYWYRQTLGQGPEFLTYFQNEAQLEKSRLLSDRFSAERPKGSFSTLEIQRTEQGDSAMYLCASSIDRGSLNYNSPLHFGNGTRLTVT.

The chain recombines TRBV4-3 with TRBJ2-1; 10 nucleotides align to TRBD2. The CDR3 totals 15 residues. Looked up from germline, CDR1 is LGHNA and CDR2 is YSLEER. The trim removed 1 base at V and 9 bases at J, leaving 6 bases unmatched. The DNA for the CDR3 is TGCGCCAGCAGCCAAGGGAGCGGGAGGGGGCCTGAGCAGTTCTTC. Its protein is CASSQGSGRGPEQFF.

J is TRBJ1-4 and V is TRBV14; TRBD1 matches at 7 bases. Unmatched junction bases numbered 7, after V lost 1 base and J lost 5 bases. CDR1 and CDR2 from the germline V gene are SGHDN and FVKESK. The length of the CDR3 is 16 residues. This chain's CDR3 is CASSQGGQTLNEKLFF. The CDR3 DNA reads TGTGCCAGCAGCCAAGGGGGACAGACTCTAAATGAAAAACTGTTTTTT.